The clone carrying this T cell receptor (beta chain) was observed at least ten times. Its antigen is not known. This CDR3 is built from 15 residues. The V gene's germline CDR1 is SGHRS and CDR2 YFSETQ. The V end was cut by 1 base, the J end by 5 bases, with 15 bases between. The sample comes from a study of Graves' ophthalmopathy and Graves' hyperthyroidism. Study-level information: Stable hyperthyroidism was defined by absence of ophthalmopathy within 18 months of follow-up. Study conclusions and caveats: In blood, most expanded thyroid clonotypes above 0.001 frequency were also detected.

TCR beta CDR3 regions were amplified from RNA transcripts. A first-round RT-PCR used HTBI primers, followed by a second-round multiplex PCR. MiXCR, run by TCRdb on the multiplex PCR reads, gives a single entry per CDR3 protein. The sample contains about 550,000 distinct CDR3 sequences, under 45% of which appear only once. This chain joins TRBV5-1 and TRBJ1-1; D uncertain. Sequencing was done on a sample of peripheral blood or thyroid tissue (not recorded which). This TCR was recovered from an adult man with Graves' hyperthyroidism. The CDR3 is CASSLSSELWTEAFF. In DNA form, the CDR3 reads TGCGCCAGCAGCTTGTCTTCGGAATTGTGGACTGAAGCTTTCTTT. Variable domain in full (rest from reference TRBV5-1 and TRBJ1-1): KAGVTQTPRYLIKTRGQQVTLSCSPISGHRSVSWYQQTPGQGLQFLFEYFSETQRNKGNFPGRFSGRQFSNSRSEMNVSTLELGDSALYLCASSLSSELWTEAFFGQGTRLTVV.